Listed below are T cell receptor beta chains from one sample, sequenced in a study of blood T cells in healthy people across ages. From the 5' RACE reads, TCRdb called clonotypes with MiXCR, one entry per CDR3 protein. The profile shows about 1.8 million distinct CDR3 sequences, 49% of them singletons. The sample was blood. The receptors were gathered from a woman in her 40s in good health. CDR3s include the opening cysteine and the closing phenylalanine or tryptophan. Fields, in order: V gene, clone size, D gene, J gene, CDR3 protein, CDR3 DNA. A D gene is named only where the DNA matches it firmly. Clone size is shown for a subset of rows, as once, few, many or a class of expanded clone.

v_gene: TRBV15; abundance: once; d_gene: -; j_gene: TRBJ2-7; CDR3aa: CATSRDRGLTYEQYF; CDR3nt: TGTGCCACCAGCAGAGACAGGGGTCTCACCTACGAGCAGTACTTC
v_gene: TRBV29-1; abundance: once; d_gene: -; j_gene: TRBJ2-5; CDR3aa: CSVEDQALETQYF; CDR3nt: TGCAGCGTTGAAGATCAGGCTTTGGAGACCCAGTACTTC
v_gene: TRBV20-1; abundance: -; d_gene: -; j_gene: TRBJ2-7; CDR3aa: CSARDPWGATYEQYF; CDR3nt: TGCAGTGCTAGAGATCCCTGGGGGGCCACCTACGAGCAGTACTTC
v_gene: TRBV9; abundance: -; d_gene: TRBD1; j_gene: TRBJ2-3; CDR3aa: CASSKGQGLTDTQYF; CDR3nt: TGTGCCAGCAGCAAGGGACAGGGGCTCACAGATACGCAGTATTTT
v_gene: TRBV5-1; abundance: -; d_gene: -; j_gene: TRBJ2-1; CDR3aa: CASSLTPTTGSEQFF; CDR3nt: TGCGCCAGCAGCTTGACTCCCACCACCGGGAGTGAGCAGTTCTTC
v_gene: TRBV2; abundance: -; d_gene: -; j_gene: TRBJ1-2; CDR3aa: CASSEPSGANYGYTF; CDR3nt: TGTGCCAGCAGTGAACCTTCAGGGGCTAACTATGGCTACACCTTC
v_gene: TRBV20-1; abundance: -; d_gene: -; j_gene: TRBJ2-7; CDR3aa: CSARDVTSRSYEQYF; CDR3nt: TGCAGTGCTAGAGATGTTACCTCCCGATCCTACGAGCAGTACTTC
v_gene: TRBV15; abundance: -; d_gene: -; j_gene: TRBJ1-2; CDR3aa: CATSRNPGRGINGYTF; CDR3nt: TGTGCCACCAGCAGAAACCCGGGACGGGGAATAAATGGCTACACCTTC
v_gene: TRBV6-2/TRBV6-3; abundance: once; d_gene: TRBD1; j_gene: TRBJ2-1; CDR3aa: CASISDRAQETQFF; CDR3nt: TGTGCCAGCATCTCCGACAGGGCTCAAGAGACCCAGTTCTTC
v_gene: TRBV5-1; abundance: -; d_gene: TRBD2; j_gene: TRBJ2-5; CDR3aa: CASSYPGLAGGETQYF; CDR3nt: TGCGCCAGCAGTTACCCGGGACTAGCGGGGGGAGAGACCCAGTACTTC
v_gene: TRBV20-1; abundance: -; d_gene: -; j_gene: TRBJ2-7; CDR3aa: CSARSRGGFLYEQYF; CDR3nt: TGCAGTGCTAGGTCCCGGGGTGGTTTTCTCTACGAGCAGTACTTC
v_gene: TRBV6-5; abundance: -; d_gene: -; j_gene: TRBJ2-1; CDR3aa: CATKGPGHEQFF; CDR3nt: TGTGCCACCAAAGGCCCGGGCCATGAGCAGTTCTTC